This passage covers 29 T cell receptor beta chains from one sample sequenced in a study of blood T cell repertoires in COVID-19. Assay: immunoSEQ multiplex PCR; the TCRdb copy retains only in-frame clones and omits some. The table lists about 100,000 clones, roughly 92% of them singletons. The material sequenced was peripheral blood. The receptors here all came from a man between 65 and 85 years old with acute or convalescent COVID-19.

The chain uses TRBV5-1 and TRBJ2-5; 9 bases are shared with TRBD2. Trimming cost V 0 bases and J 5 bases; bases outside gene matches: 5. The CDR3 consists of 15 residues. In germline, CDR1 is SGHRS, CDR2 YFSETQ. The DNA for the CDR3 is TGCGCCAGCAGCTTGGTAGCGGGGGAGTATGAGACCCAGTACTTC. Protein sequence: CASSLVAGEYETQYF.

V gene TRBV5-1 combines with J gene TRBJ1-2, with TRBD1 as a possible D gene (5 bases). Trimming left V 2 bases short and J 6 bases short, with 14 bases between. Germline V gene sequence: CDR1 SGHRS, CDR2 YFSETQ. The CDR3 runs 14 residues. This CDR3 is CASSLGTQGDGYTF. As DNA, the CDR3 is TGCGCCAGCAGCTTAGGCACGCAGGGCGATGGCTACACCTTC.

V usage is TRBV11-2 and J usage is TRBJ1-1, with D tentatively TRBD1 (6 bases). Between the trimmed V and J ends, which lost 1 base and 1 base, there was a span of 10 bases. The CDR3 length is 15 residues. CDR1 is SGHAT, CDR2 FQNNGV, per germline. Written as DNA, the CDR3 is TGTGCCAGCAGCTTAGCACAGGGTGGGAACACTGAAGCTTTCTTT. Translating gives CASSLAQGGNTEAFF. The whole variable domain, remainder taken from reference TRBV11-2 and TRBJ1-1, is EAGVAQSPRYKIIEKRQSVAFWCNPISGHATLYWYQQILGQGPKLLIQFQNNGVVDDSQLPKDRFSAERLKGVDSTLKIQPAKLEDSAVYLCASSLAQGGNTEAFFGQGTRLTVV.

This clone was seen more than once but under ten times. The chain links TRBV5-1 to TRBJ2-5; TRBD2 agrees at 8 bases. Trimming took 2 bases from V and 5 from J; bases not matched to a gene: 8. The CDR3 spans 15 residues. Germline loops: CDR1 SGHRS, CDR2 YFSETQ. This chain's CDR3 is CASSLGSGMWETQYF. CDR3 nucleotides: TGCGCCAGCAGCTTAGGTAGCGGGATGTGGGAGACCCAGTACTTC.

The chain recombines TRBV6-5 with TRBJ2-7, with TRBD1 identical over 10 bases. The CDR3 loop spans 15 amino acids. V lost 8 bases, J lost 7 bases, and 14 bases stayed unmatched. CDR1 MNHEY and CDR2 SVGAGI come from the germline V gene. The CDR3 loop is CASDHRDRGLEEQYF. For the CDR3, the DNA is TGTGCCAGCGACCACCGGGACAGGGGTTTGGAGGAGCAGTACTTC.

V is TRBV24-1 and J is TRBJ2-1; D remains ambiguous. V lost 3 bases and J lost 12, with 8 bases in between. The CDR3 totals 11 residues. CDR1 is KGHDR and CDR2 is SFDVKD in the germline V gene. Here the CDR3 reads CATSDLLRQFF. In DNA form, the CDR3 reads TGTGCCACCAGTGATCTGCTACGGCAGTTCTTC.

The V gene is TRBV18, the J gene TRBJ2-3, with D tentatively TRBD2 (5 bases). Germline lookup yields CDR1 KGHSH and CDR2 LQKENI. V dropped 2 bases and J dropped 0 bases, with 18 bases sitting between them. CDR3 length: 18 residues. CDR3 DNA sequence: TGTGCCAGCTCACCATTCTTTGCATACGGGGAGAGCACAGATACGCAGTATTTT. Protein: CASSPFFAYGESTDTQYF. Supplemented by reference TRBV18 and TRBJ2-3, the full variable domain reads NAGVMQNPRHLVRRRGQEARLRCSPMKGHSHVYWYRQLPEEGLKFMVYLQKENIIDESGMPKERFSAEFPKEGPSILRIQQVVRGDSAAYFCASSPFFAYGESTDTQYFGPGTRLTVL.

This chain uses TRBV28 with TRBJ2-7, with TRBD2 identical over 14 bases. The J segment lost 6 bases and the V segment lost 5 bases, leaving 12 bases of the junction unmatched. CDR3 length: 17 amino acids. In germline, CDR1 is MDHEN, CDR2 SYDVKM. DNA of the CDR3: TGTGCCAGCAGTCCCGGACTAGCGGGAGGTCGTTTGGGCGAGCAGTACTTC. Its translation: CASSPGLAGGRLGEQYF.

The chain joins TRBV5-8 to TRBJ2-4; 15 nucleotides align to TRBD2. CDR3 length equals 20 residues. CDR1 and CDR2 (germline): SGHTS, YDEGEE. Trimming cost V 4 bases and J 0 bases; bases outside gene matches: 11. CDR3 nucleotide sequence: TGTGCCAGCAGCATCCGGCTGGGACTAGCGGGGGGCGTAGCCAAAAACATTCAGTACTTC. The encoded protein is CASSIRLGLAGGVAKNIQYF.

The chain joins TRBV7-8 to TRBJ2-5, with a possible D match to TRBD2 (6 bases). This CDR3 region has 14 residues. Looked up from germline, CDR1 is SGHVS and CDR2 is FQNEAQ. Between the trimmed V and J ends, which lost 5 bases and 2 bases, there was a span of 12 bases. DNA for the CDR3: TGTGCCAGCAGCGTCCGACTAGGGCAAGAGACCCAGTACTTC. This gives the protein CASSVRLGQETQYF.

The chain combines TRBV24-1 with TRBJ2-1, with D possibly being TRBD2 (5 bases). The CDR3 covers 16 residues. The germline CDR1 and CDR2 sequences are KGHDR and SFDVKD. Trimming took 4 bases from V and 4 from J, leaving 16 bases between them. CDR3 in DNA: TGTGCCACCAGTGAACCTACGGGGAAGGGATACAATGAGCAGTTCTTC. Translating it yields CATSEPTGKGYNEQFF.

The chain recombines TRBV15 with TRBJ2-2; 12 nucleotides agree with TRBD2. Germline lookup yields CDR1 LNHNV and CDR2 YYDKDF (reference sequence). CDR3 length equals 18 residues. V shed 4 bases, J shed 7 bases, and the junction held 13 bases outside the gene matches. This CDR3 reads CATSTRGLAGGPGGELFF. The CDR3 DNA sequence: TGTGCCACCAGCACCCGGGGGCTAGCGGGAGGGCCAGGCGGGGAGCTGTTTTTT. The variable domain in full, completed from reference TRBV15 and TRBJ2-2, reads DAMVIQNPRYQVTQFGKPVTLSCSQTLNHNVMYWYQQKSSQAPKLLFHYYDKDFNNEADTPDNFQSRRPNTSFCFLDIRSPGLGDTAMYLCATSTRGLAGGPGGELFFGEGSRLTVL.

This clone was detected once. The CDR3 coding sequence is TGTGCCAGCAGGAGGCGGGGAACACAAGAGACCCAGTACTTC. Translation gives CASRRRGTQETQYF. V is TRBV6-5 and J is TRBJ2-5, with a tentative D call TRBD2 (6 bases). Deletions cut 6 bases from V and 2 bases from J, with 13 bases between. The CDR3 has 14 residues. Germline assignment: CDR1 MNHEY and CDR2 SVGAGI.

The rearrangement uses TRBV12-5 and TRBJ1-1, with TRBD1 as a possible D gene (6 bases). The CDR3 sequence is 12 residues long. CDR1 is LGHNT, CDR2 FRNRAP, per germline. Trimming took off 1 base at V and 11 bases at J, with 11 bases between the two ends. The CDR3 sequence: CASGLETGRAFF. The CDR3 coding sequence is TGTGCTAGTGGTTTGGAAACAGGGCGGGCTTTCTTT.

The chain carries TRBV28 and TRBJ1-2; D is ambiguous. In germline, CDR1 is MDHEN, CDR2 SYDVKM. The CDR3 is made up of 12 amino acids. V lost 4 bases and J 4 bases, leaving 7 bases between the germline ends. This chain's CDR3 is CASSSLAYGYTF. Here the CDR3 DNA reads TGTGCCAGCAGTTCCTTGGCCTATGGCTACACCTTC.

The gene calls are TRBV7-9 and TRBJ2-3, with 12 positions matching TRBD2. Germline V gives CDR1 SEHNR, CDR2 FQNEAQ (reference sequence). The J segment lost 1 base and the V segment lost 8 bases, leaving 7 bases of the junction unmatched. The CDR3 length is 16 residues. The CDR3 coding sequence is TGTGCCAGCGTCCTAGCGGGGGGGTTGGGCACAGATACGCAGTATTTT. Its protein product is CASVLAGGLGTDTQYF.

The chain's CDR3 is CASSEGLADYEQYF. CDR3 nucleotide sequence: TGTGCCAGCAGTGAAGGCCTAGCGGACTACGAGCAGTACTTC. J is TRBJ2-7 and V is TRBV6-1, with TRBD2 identical over 7 bases. The germline CDR1 and CDR2 sequences are MNHNS and SASEGT. This CDR3 has 14 residues. J was trimmed by 3 bases and V by 1 base; bases with no gene match: 3.

The J gene is TRBJ1-2, the V gene TRBV5-1; 7 bases are a match to TRBD1. The CDR3 covers 15 residues. The germline gives CDR1 SGHRS, CDR2 YFSETQ. The ends lost 0 bases at V and 6 bases at J; junction bases unmatched: 8. CDR3 nucleotide sequence: TGCGCCAGCAGCTTGGAGGGCAGGGGGTTAGATGGCTACACCTTC. Protein sequence: CASSLEGRGLDGYTF.

The V gene is TRBV5-5, the J gene TRBJ1-2; D gene unclear. The germline gives CDR1 SGHKS, CDR2 YYEKEE (reference sequence). The CDR3 spans 12 residues. The V gene lost 3 bases and the J gene lost 5 bases, with 8 bases spanning the gap. CDR3: CASSSQEYGYTF. CDR3 DNA: TGTGCCAGCAGCTCCCAAGAGTATGGCTACACCTTC. The full variable domain, its missing parts supplied by reference TRBV5-5 and TRBJ1-2, is DAGVTQSPTHLIKTRGQQVTLRCSPISGHKSVSWYQQVLGQGPQFIFQYYEKEERGRGNFPDRFSARQFPNYSSELNVNALLLGDSALYLCASSSQEYGYTFGSGTRLTVV.

V is TRBV6-5 and J is TRBJ1-2; TRBD1 matches at 7 bases. Germline CDR1 is MNHEY and CDR2 is SVGAGI. J was trimmed by 8 bases and V by 6 bases; bases with no gene match: 9. CDR3 length: 13 amino acids. The CDR3 loop is CASRRQGREGYTF. The CDR3, as DNA: TGTGCCAGCAGACGACAGGGACGGGAAGGCTACACCTTC.

The chain employs TRBV27 and TRBJ2-6, with 8 bases lining up with TRBD1. The CDR3 has 19 residues. The ends lost 2 bases at V and 3 bases at J; junction bases unmatched: 12. CDR1 and CDR2 (germline): MNHEY, SMNVEV (reference sequence). The CDR3 here is CASSLLYQGAPYGANVLTF. The CDR3 nucleotides read TGTGCCAGCAGTTTACTTTACCAGGGGGCGCCGTATGGGGCCAACGTCCTGACTTTC.

CDR3 sequence: CASSHEGNIQYF. CDR3 nucleotide sequence: TGTGCCAGCAGCCACGAGGGCAACATTCAGTACTTC. The rearrangement uses TRBV3-1 (or the pseudogene TRBV3-2) and TRBJ2-4, with D possibly being TRBD2 (5 bases). V lost 3 bases to trimming and J lost 7 bases, with 7 bases between them. This CDR3 contains 12 residues. The germline gives CDR1 LGHDT, CDR2 YNNKEL (reference sequence).

The gene calls are TRBV3-1 (or the pseudogene TRBV3-2) and TRBJ1-1; 7 bases align to TRBD1. Germline values: CDR1 LGHDT, CDR2 YNNKEL (reference sequence). The V and J ends lost 2 bases and 7 bases, in that order; junction bases with no gene match: 7. There are 14 residues in the CDR3. The CDR3 DNA is TGTGCCAGCAGCCAAACGGGACAGTCGATTGAAGCTTTCTTT. It is translated as CASSQTGQSIEAFF.

This chain uses TRBV7-3 with TRBJ2-3, with 13 bases that match TRBD2. This CDR3 has 16 residues. V shed 5 bases and J 5 bases; nucleotides not matched to a gene: 7. From germline, CDR1 is SGHTA and CDR2 FQGTGA. The CDR3 coding sequence is TGTGCCAGCAGCCGACTAGCGGGAGGAGGTGGAGATACGCAGTATTTT. Protein: CASSRLAGGGGDTQYF.

The V and J genes are TRBV27 and TRBJ2-7; a possible D gene is TRBD1 (6 bases). This CDR3 spans 13 amino acids. CDR1 MNHEY and CDR2 SMNVEV come from the germline V gene (reference sequence). Trimming took off 0 bases at V and 4 bases at J, with 7 bases between the two ends. Written as DNA, the CDR3 is TGTGCCAGCAGTTTATCAGGGGGTTACGAGCAGTACTTC. Residues: CASSLSGGYEQYF.

This clone was seen more than once but under ten times. The genes are TRBV12-3 or TRBV12-4 and TRBJ2-1; D unresolved. The CDR3 is 12 amino acids. V lost 5 bases and J lost 6, with 8 bases in between. This CDR3 reads CASSPRFNEQFF. The CDR3 DNA sequence: TGTGCCAGCAGTCCCAGGTTCAATGAGCAGTTCTTC.

The chain has TRBV12-3 or TRBV12-4 and TRBJ2-5; D remains unclear. V was trimmed by 5 bases and J by 5 bases, leaving 9 bases between them. CDR3 length: 12 residues. CDR3 loop: CASSSLGETQYF. CDR3 in DNA: TGTGCCAGCAGTAGCCTCGGGGAGACCCAGTACTTC.

The V call is TRBV6-1, the J call TRBJ1-2, with 8 bases aligning to TRBD1. This CDR3 has 19 residues. V lost 0 bases and J lost 8; bases outside the gene matches: 20. Germline V gene sequence: CDR1 MNHNS, CDR2 SASEGT. CDR3 nucleotides: TGTGCCAGCAGTGAAGCGAGGGGGGCAGGGGGCGTGGGAAGTCCGGGCTACACCTTC. Translated: CASSEARGAGGVGSPGYTF.

The chain is built from TRBV30 and TRBJ1-6; D is unresolved. V was trimmed by 0 bases and J by 7 bases, leaving 10 bases between them. Germline-derived CDR1 and CDR2 are GTSNPN and SVGIG (reference sequence). This CDR3 has 14 residues. CDR3 sequence reads: CAWSVLFENSPLHF. The CDR3 DNA is TGTGCCTGGAGTGTGTTATTTGAGAATTCACCCCTCCACTTT.